The rows below give T cell receptor beta chains drawn from one sample of a study of T cells after yellow fever vaccination. TCRdb ran MiXCR on the 5' RACE reads and lists one entry per CDR3 protein. The table lists 400,000 or so distinct CDR3 sequences, 18% of them singletons, with roughly a sixth in the top ten. Sequenced here: PBMCs, sampled before the yellow fever booster vaccination. All receptors come from a young man who received the YFV17D yellow fever vaccine. The CDR3 runs from the conserved cysteine through the conserved F or W. D genes are given only for firm matches. Size is omitted from some rows. Given values are once, few, many or a class for expanded clones.

v_call	clone_size	j_call	d_call	cdr3_nt	cdr3_aa
TRBV7-3	-	TRBJ2-1	-	TGTGCCAGTAACCTCGGGGGCTCCTACAATGAGCAGTTCTTC	CASNLGGSYNEQFF
TRBV6-5	few	TRBJ1-1	-	TGTGCCAGCACCGAGGGGGTTGGGACTGAAGCTTTCTTT	CASTEGVGTEAFF
TRBV20-1	few	TRBJ1-6	-	TGCAGTGCTAGACAGGCCCACACGAATTCACCCCTCCACTTT	CSARQAHTNSPLHF
TRBV20-1	-	TRBJ1-2	TRBD1	TGCAGTGCGACCGGGACAGTCTATGGCTACACCTTC	CSATGTVYGYTF
TRBV6-5	-	TRBJ1-2	-	TGTGCCAGCAGTTACGATCCTGGGGACTATGGCTACACCTTC	CASSYDPGDYGYTF
TRBV12-3/TRBV12-4	-	TRBJ2-5	-	TGTGCCAGCAGTCCCACCGGGACCCCCGAGACCCAGTACTTC	CASSPTGTPETQYF
TRBV5-4	-	TRBJ1-1	TRBD1	TGTGCCAGCAGCCAACAGGGGCGTATGGGGACTGAAGCTTTCTTT	CASSQQGRMGTEAFF
TRBV10-3	many	TRBJ2-3	-	TGTGCCATCAGTGTCCAGGGTAGAGGCACAGATACGCAGTATTTT	CAISVQGRGTDTQYF
TRBV10-3	few	TRBJ1-5	-	TGTGCCATCAGTGATCTTGGTCAGCCCCAGCATTTT	CAISDLGQPQHF
TRBV9	-	TRBJ1-4	-	TGTGCCAGCAGCGTTTCAGGGGCGCTTTCTAATGAAAAACTGTTTTTT	CASSVSGALSNEKLFF
TRBV11-3	few	TRBJ1-1	-	TGTGCCAGCAGCTTGGGACGGTCGAACACTGAAGCTTTCTTT	CASSLGRSNTEAFF
TRBV6-5	many	TRBJ1-6	-	TGTGCCAGCAGTTACTCGGGCGTGTCGGCCCTCCACTTT	CASSYSGVSALHF
TRBV10-3	-	TRBJ2-3	TRBD1	TGTGCCATCAGTGAGGGACAGGGAGCCACAGATACGCAGTATTTT	CAISEGQGATDTQYF
TRBV9	-	TRBJ2-2	TRBD2	TGTGCCAGCAGCCCCCCGCCTAGCGGGGTCGGGGAGCTGTTTTTT	CASSPPPSGVGELFF
TRBV3-1	once	TRBJ2-1	-	TGTGCCAGCAGCCAAGACCCAGGCGGCGAGCAGTTCTTC	CASSQDPGGEQFF
TRBV7-9	few	TRBJ2-3	TRBD2	TGTGCCAGCAGCTTAGCTCCTAGCGGGGTTGATACGCAGTATTTT	CASSLAPSGVDTQYF
TRBV20-1	-	TRBJ1-1	-	TGCAGTGCATGGCAGGGAAGTGAAGCTTTCTTT	CSAWQGSEAFF
TRBV5-1	-	TRBJ2-3	TRBD1	TGCGCCAGCAGCTGGGGCGGACAGGGGGTCTCAGATACGCAGTATTTT	CASSWGGQGVSDTQYF
TRBV5-1	-	TRBJ2-7	-	TGCGCCAGCAGCTTGTTGGGTCGGGGTTGGGACGAGCAGTACTTC	CASSLLGRGWDEQYF
TRBV7-2	few	TRBJ1-2	-	TGTGCCAGCAGCTACGACATCTATGGCTACACCTTC	CASSYDIYGYTF
TRBV5-1	-	TRBJ1-2	-	TGCGCCAGCAGCTTGGGCTTCGATACAGCTTCCTATGGCTACACCTTC	CASSLGFDTASYGYTF
TRBV28	-	TRBJ1-1	-	TGTGCCAGCAGTCCTCGGACCGCGAGGCGGGCTTTCTTT	CASSPRTARRAFF
TRBV29-1	few	TRBJ1-5	-	TGCAGCGTTGCACGGGGAAGCAATCAGCCCCAGCATTTT	CSVARGSNQPQHF
TRBV20-1	few	TRBJ2-3	TRBD1	TGCAGTGCTAGAGATCGGGACAGGTCCACAGATACGCAGTATTTT	CSARDRDRSTDTQYF
TRBV4-2	few	TRBJ2-1	TRBD1	TGTGCCAGCAGCCAAGAACGGGACAGGGCTTGGAATGAGCAGTTCTTC	CASSQERDRAWNEQFF
TRBV4-3	-	TRBJ2-3	TRBD1	TGCGCCAGCAGCCAAGCAGGGGGCTGGACAGATACGCAGTATTTT	CASSQAGGWTDTQYF
TRBV9	few	TRBJ1-6	-	TGTGCCAGCAGCGTAGCTGTGGCCCCTGGTTCACCCCTCCACTTT	CASSVAVAPGSPLHF
TRBV20-1	-	TRBJ2-2	-	TGCAGTGCTAAGGACAGTCGGGGGGAGCTGTTTTTT	CSAKDSRGELFF
TRBV7-2	few	TRBJ1-2	-	TGTGCCAGCAGCTTAGTAGTTCTCTATGGCTACACCTTC	CASSLVVLYGYTF
TRBV7-2	-	TRBJ1-2	-	TGTGCCAGCAGCGTCAATAACTATGGCTACACCTTC	CASSVNNYGYTF
TRBV12-3/TRBV12-4	few	TRBJ2-6	-	TGTGCCAGCAGTTTGTCGGGGCCTGGGGCCAACGTCCTGACTTTC	CASSLSGPGANVLTF
TRBV21-1	-	TRBJ2-5	-	TGTGCCAGCAGCTCCCAAGACAGGGGGGGAGAGACCCAGTACTTC	CASSSQDRGGETQYF
TRBV4-1	-	TRBJ2-4	-	TGCGCCAGCAGCCAAGTTCTGGGGGCGCGTAACATTCAGTACTTC	CASSQVLGARNIQYF